Listed here are 2 T cell receptor beta chains from one sample, sequenced in a study of shared clonotypes between healthy human individuals. TCRdb keeps only in-frame clones here, not all; method: immunoSEQ multiplex PCR. This sample has approximately 1.9 million clones; just over 90% occur once, and the top ten carry 1.5% to 2%. CD45RO-negative, CCR7-positively selected cells formed the naive CD8 fraction, excluding terminally differentiated effector memory CD45RA+ cells. The sequenced sample was naive CD8+ T cells from PBMCs. The receptor set was obtained from a man in his late teens or twenties in good health. Some clones in this sample may be carry-over from other donors' samples.

This chain uses TRBV10-2 with TRBJ1-2; 8 bases map to TRBD1. V trimming: 1 base; J trimming: 3 bases; junction bases outside the gene matches: 7. Germline V gene sequence: CDR1 WSHSY, CDR2 SAAADI. There are 16 residues in the CDR3. The CDR3 DNA reads TGCGCCAGCAGTGAGTTCTGGACAGGGAACGACTATGGCTACACCTTC. It codes for CASSEFWTGNDYGYTF.

This clone was observed once. Here the CDR3 DNA reads TGCGCCAGCAGCTGGAGTCACGAGCAGTACTTC. The encoded protein is CASSWSHEQYF. This chain uses TRBV4-1 with TRBJ2-7; D ambiguous. CDR1 is MGHRA, CDR2 YSYEKL, per germline. CDR3 length: 11 residues. Trimming took off 5 bases at V and 5 bases at J, with 7 bases between the two ends.